This T cell receptor (beta chain) comes out of a study of identical twins. This CDR3 spans 16 amino acids. V lost 6 bases and J lost 1; bases outside the gene matches: 11. Germline CDR1 is MNHNS and CDR2 is SASEGT. This clonotype was found many times. Antigen unknown. TCRdb used MiXCR to reprocess the 5' RACE reads, holding one entry per CDR3 protein. The sample carries about 240,000 distinct CDR3 sequences, 10% to 13% recorded once. Findings and caveats of the study: There was more out-of-frame TCR alpha sharing in monozygotic twins than models estimated. Whereas memory repertoires showed no such difference, abundant cord blood beta clonotypes carried fewer insertions.

The rearrangement uses TRBV6-1 and TRBJ2-5; 7 positions agree with TRBD1. Sequences were obtained from memory T cells sorted from blood. This sequence was found in a man aged 45-60 years in good health. The CDR3 region has the DNA TGTGCCAGCAGACTATCTACAGGGGAATTCCAAGAGACCCAGTACTTC. Its translation: CASRLSTGEFQETQYF.